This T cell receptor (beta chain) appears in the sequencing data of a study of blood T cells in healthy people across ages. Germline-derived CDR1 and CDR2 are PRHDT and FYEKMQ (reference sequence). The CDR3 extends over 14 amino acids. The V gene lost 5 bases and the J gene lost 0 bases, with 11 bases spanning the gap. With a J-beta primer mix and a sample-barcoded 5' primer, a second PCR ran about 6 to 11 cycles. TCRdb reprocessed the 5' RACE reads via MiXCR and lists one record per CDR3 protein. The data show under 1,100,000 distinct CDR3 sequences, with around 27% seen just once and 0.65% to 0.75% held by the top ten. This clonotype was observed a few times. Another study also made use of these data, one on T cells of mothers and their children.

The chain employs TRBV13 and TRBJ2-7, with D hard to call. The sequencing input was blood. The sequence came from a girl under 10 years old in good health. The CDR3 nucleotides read TGTGCCAGCAGCCCAGCTTCTAGCTCCTACGAGCAGTACTTC. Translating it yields CASSPASSSYEQYF.